This T cell receptor beta chain was recorded in a study of metastatic and nonmetastatic thyroid tumors. Overall study context: Repertoires were compared across blood and tumor or nodule tissue from malignant and benign thyroid patients.

Germline lookup yields CDR1 SGHAT and CDR2 FQNNGV. Trimming stripped 5 bases from V and 2 bases from J, with 16 bases between. The CDR3 contains 15 residues. This clone has at least ten counts. Its antigen is not known. Authors' processing steps: To classify distant metastasis in papillary thyroid cancer, a model was built from CDR3 differences across clinicopathological groups. Using MiXCR, TCRdb reanalyzed the PCR reads. None of the V and J calls come from the authors' own analysis; TCRdb made them. The sample carries over 15,000 clones, around 12% recorded once. All patients were treatment-naive before thyroid surgery. Study-level findings and limits: According to reports, the diversity of TCR beta was significantly higher in malignant thyroid tumors than in benign nodules, and this held in both blood and tumor samples.

The sequence derives from a female donor with papillary thyroid cancer or a benign thyroid nodule (not recorded which). Some clones in this sample may be carry-over from other donors' samples. J is TRBJ2-7 and V is TRBV11-2; D tentatively fits TRBD1 or TRBD2 (6 bases each). What was sequenced was tumor tissue. The CDR3 nucleotides are TGTGCCAGCAGCCCGGAGGGGGGTGTTACCTACGAGCAGTACTTC. Protein sequence: CASSPEGGVTYEQYF.